This TCR beta chain was captured by sequencing in a study of shared clonotypes between healthy human individuals. Terminally differentiated effector memory CD45RA+ cells were excluded by CCR7 positive selection of CD45RO-negative cells. The protocol was immunoSEQ multiplex PCR, while the TCRdb copy is restricted to in-frame clones and leaves out a portion. Here the sample spans around 610,000 clones, around 96% being singletons. Trimming cost V 5 bases and J 7 bases, with 12 bases left between them. CDR3 length equals 12 residues. Germline CDR1 and CDR2: SEHNR and FQNEAQ (reference sequence). This clonotype was sampled from a woman under 40 in good health. The V call is TRBV7-9, the J call TRBJ2-7; D ambiguous. Source material: naive CD8+ T cells sorted from blood. The DNA for the CDR3 is TGTGCCAGCAGCCGAGAGTCCTTGGAGCAGTACTTC. Translation: CASSRESLEQYF.